The 10 T cell receptor beta chains below were found in one sample sequenced in a study of T-cell memory formation after mild COVID-19. Each CDR3 protein is one row after TCRdb ran MiXCR on the 5' RACE reads. The sample has about 210,000 distinct CDR3 sequences; about 10% are singletons. The specimen sequenced was PBMCs or a T cell subset sorted from them (not recorded which). All receptors come from a man younger than 35 who had mild COVID-19 (a few samples of this study predate the infection). Cell type and time point are not known.

This clonotype was counted a few times. This chain joins TRBV7-9 and TRBJ2-4; D not resolved. Trimming shortened V by 1 base and J by 0 bases, and 7 bases separated the two germline ends. CDR1 and CDR2 (germline): SEHNR, FQNEAQ (reference sequence). The CDR3 contains 15 residues. The CDR3 is CASSLVPLAKNIQYF. The CDR3 coding sequence is TGTGCCAGCAGCTTAGTTCCACTAGCCAAAAACATTCAGTACTTC.

This clonotype was detected only a few times. The rearrangement links TRBV2 to TRBJ2-5; D may be TRBD2 (6 bases). The V end was cut by 6 bases, the J end by 5 bases, with 10 bases between. CDR1 SNHLY and CDR2 FYNNEI come from the germline V gene. CDR3 length: 12 residues. DNA of the CDR3: TGTGCCAGCAGCGCGGGGTCGGAGACCCAGTACTTC. Protein product: CASSAGSETQYF.

This chain links TRBV4-1 with TRBJ2-6, with TRBD2 as a possible D gene (6 bases). V was shortened by 4 bases and J by 0 bases, with 28 bases between the two germline ends. This CDR3 region has 22 residues. Germline CDR1 and CDR2: MGHRA and YSYEKL. CDR3 sequence (DNA): TGCGCCAGCAGCCGGATCGCCCTCCGAAATAGCGGTGCGAGCTCTGGGGCCAACGTCCTGACTTTC. The encoded protein is CASSRIALRNSGASSGANVLTF.

This clonotype came up many times. The rearrangement joins TRBV27 to TRBJ2-7; either TRBD1 or TRBD2 may fit D (6 bases each). Germline CDR1 reads MNHEY; CDR2 reads SMNVEV (reference sequence). Trimming pared 3 bases from V and 1 base from J, leaving 13 bases between. CDR3 size: 15 residues. The CDR3 DNA follows: TGTGCCAGCAGTTTTTTGATAGGGGGGTCCTACGAGCAGTACTTC. Amino acids: CASSFLIGGSYEQYF.

This clonotype was observed a few times. V usage is TRBV5-6 and J usage is TRBJ2-3; 7 bases align to TRBD1. J was trimmed by 3 bases and V by 4 bases; bases with no gene match: 8. From germline, CDR1 is SGHDT and CDR2 YYEEEE. This CDR3 contains 15 residues. The DNA for the CDR3 is TGTGCCAGCAGCACGGGACAGAGGAAGACAGATACGCAGTATTTT. It encodes CASSTGQRKTDTQYF.

This clonotype appeared a few times. This chain connects TRBV6-1 to TRBJ1-2; D unresolved. The V end lost 0 bases, the J end lost 5 bases, and 7 bases lay between the germline ends. CDR1 is MNHNS and CDR2 is SASEGT in the germline V gene. The CDR3 covers 13 residues. Here the CDR3 reads CASSEAPSYGYTF. The CDR3 DNA follows: TGTGCCAGCAGTGAAGCGCCGTCTTATGGCTACACCTTC.

This clonotype showed up many times. This chain joins TRBV6-5 and TRBJ1-2; TRBD1 matches at 10 bases. Germline V CDR1 and CDR2: MNHEY, SVGAGI. After removal of 6 bases from V and 11 bases from J, the junction contained 15 bases not matched to a gene. This CDR3 spans 15 amino acids. CDR3 DNA: TGTGCCAGCAGCACCACCGGGACAGGGGAAGGACCTTACACCTTC. Protein: CASSTTGTGEGPYTF.

The chain employs TRBV5-4 and TRBJ2-6; D is perhaps TRBD2 (5 bases). The germline V gene encodes CDR1 SGHNT and CDR2 YYREEE (reference sequence). Between the trimmed V and J ends, which lost 5 bases and 8 bases, there was a span of 8 bases. This CDR3 contains 12 residues. This CDR3 reads CASSTGTNVLTF. Here the CDR3 DNA reads TGTGCCAGCAGTACCGGGACCAACGTCCTGACTTTC.

In DNA, the CDR3 is TGTGCCAGCAGTGGACAGGGTTTTGGCTACACCTTC. Its protein is CASSGQGFGYTF. The chain recombines TRBV6-1 with TRBJ1-2, with 7 positions matching TRBD1. CDR1 and CDR2 from the germline V gene are MNHNS and SASEGT. The V and J ends lost 4 bases and 7 bases, in that order; junction bases with no gene match: 3. This CDR3 has 12 amino acids.

This clonotype was seen repeatedly, ten times or more. The chain is built from TRBV12-3 or TRBV12-4 and TRBJ1-1, with D perhaps matching TRBD1 (6 bases). The germline V and J ends were trimmed by 5 bases and 10 bases, with 14 bases remaining between them. This CDR3 is built from 12 residues. This CDR3 reads CASSPRDNTAFF. CDR3 nucleotide sequence: TGTGCCAGCAGTCCCCGGGACAATACAGCTTTCTTT.